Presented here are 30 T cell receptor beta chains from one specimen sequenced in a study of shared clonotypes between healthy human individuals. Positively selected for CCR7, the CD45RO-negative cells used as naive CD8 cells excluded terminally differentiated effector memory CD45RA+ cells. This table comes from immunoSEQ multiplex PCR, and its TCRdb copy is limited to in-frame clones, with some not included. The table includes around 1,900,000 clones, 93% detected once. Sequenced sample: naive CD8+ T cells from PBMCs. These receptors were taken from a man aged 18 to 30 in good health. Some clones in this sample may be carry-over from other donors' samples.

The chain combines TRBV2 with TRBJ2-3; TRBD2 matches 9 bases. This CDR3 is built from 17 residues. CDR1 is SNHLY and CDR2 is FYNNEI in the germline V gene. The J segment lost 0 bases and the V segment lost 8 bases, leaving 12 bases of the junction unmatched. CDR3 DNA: TGTGCCAGCCGTTCCCCGGGACTAGCTTTGAGCACAGATACGCAGTATTTT. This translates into CASRSPGLALSTDTQYF.

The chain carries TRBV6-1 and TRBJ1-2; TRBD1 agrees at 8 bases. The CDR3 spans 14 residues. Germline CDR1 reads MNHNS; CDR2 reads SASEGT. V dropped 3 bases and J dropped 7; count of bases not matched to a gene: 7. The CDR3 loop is CASSEVQGGGGYTF. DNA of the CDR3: TGTGCCAGCAGTGAGGTACAGGGGGGAGGTGGCTACACCTTC.

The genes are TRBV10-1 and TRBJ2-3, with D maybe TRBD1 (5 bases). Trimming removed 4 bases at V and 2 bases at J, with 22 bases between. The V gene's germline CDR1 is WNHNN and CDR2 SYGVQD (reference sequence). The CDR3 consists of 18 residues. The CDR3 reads CASSAGRGIPKNTDTQYF. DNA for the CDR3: TGCGCCAGCAGTGCGGGTAGGGGAATCCCAAAAAACACAGATACGCAGTATTTT.

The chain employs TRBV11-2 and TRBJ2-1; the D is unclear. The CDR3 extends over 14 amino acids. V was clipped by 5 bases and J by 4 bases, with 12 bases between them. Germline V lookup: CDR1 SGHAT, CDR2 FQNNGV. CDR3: CASSPDLDYNEQFF. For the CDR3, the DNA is TGTGCCAGCAGCCCCGACCTAGATTACAATGAGCAGTTCTTC. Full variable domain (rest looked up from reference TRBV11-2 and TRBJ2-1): EAGVAQSPRYKIIEKRQSVAFWCNPISGHATLYWYQQILGQGPKLLIQFQNNGVVDDSQLPKDRFSAERLKGVDSTLKIQPAKLEDSAVYLCASSPDLDYNEQFFGPGTRLTVL.

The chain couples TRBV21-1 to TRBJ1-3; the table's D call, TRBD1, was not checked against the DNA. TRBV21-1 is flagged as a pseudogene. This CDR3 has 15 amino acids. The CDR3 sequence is CASIDRTGTGNTIYF. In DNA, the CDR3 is TGTGCCAGCATCGACAGGACGGGAACTGGAAACACCATATATTTT.

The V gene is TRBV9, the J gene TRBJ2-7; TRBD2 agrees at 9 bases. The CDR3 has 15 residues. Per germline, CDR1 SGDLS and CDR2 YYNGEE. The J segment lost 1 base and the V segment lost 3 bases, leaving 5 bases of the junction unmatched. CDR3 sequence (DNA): TGTGCCAGCAGCGGTAGCGGGAGATTATCCTACGAGCAGTACTTC. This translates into CASSGSGRLSYEQYF.

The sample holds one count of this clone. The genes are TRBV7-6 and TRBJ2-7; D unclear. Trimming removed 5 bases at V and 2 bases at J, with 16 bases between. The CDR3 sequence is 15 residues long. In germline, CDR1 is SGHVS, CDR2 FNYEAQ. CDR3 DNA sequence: TGTGCCAGCAGCCCTGGTAGGTCCTTTACCTACGAGCAGTACTTC. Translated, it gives CASSPGRSFTYEQYF.

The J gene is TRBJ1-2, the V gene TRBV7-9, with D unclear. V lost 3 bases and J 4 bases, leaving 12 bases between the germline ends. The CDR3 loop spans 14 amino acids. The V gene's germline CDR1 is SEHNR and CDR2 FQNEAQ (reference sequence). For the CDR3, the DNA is TGTGCCAGCAGCTTTACGGACCCCCTCTATGGCTACACCTTC. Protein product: CASSFTDPLYGYTF.

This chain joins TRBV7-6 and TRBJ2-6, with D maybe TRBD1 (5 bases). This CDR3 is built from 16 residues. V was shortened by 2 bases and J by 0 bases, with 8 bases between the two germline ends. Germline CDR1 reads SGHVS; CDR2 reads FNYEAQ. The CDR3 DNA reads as TGTGCCAGCAGCTTAAAGGGGCCCTCTGGGGCCAACGTCCTGACTTTC. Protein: CASSLKGPSGANVLTF. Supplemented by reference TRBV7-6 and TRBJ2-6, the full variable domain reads GAGVSQSPRYKVTKRGQDVALRCDPISGHVSLYWYRQALGQGPEFLTYFNYEAQQDKSGLPNDRFSAERPEGSISTLTIQRTEQRDSAMYRCASSLKGPSGANVLTFGAGSRLTVL.

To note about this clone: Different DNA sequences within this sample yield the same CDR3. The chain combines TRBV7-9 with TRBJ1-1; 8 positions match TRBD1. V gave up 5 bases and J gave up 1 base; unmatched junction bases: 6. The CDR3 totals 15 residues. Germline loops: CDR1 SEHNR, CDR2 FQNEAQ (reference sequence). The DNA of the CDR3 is TGTGCCAGCAGCCCTTCAACAGGGGGGAACACTGAAGCTTTCTTT. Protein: CASSPSTGGNTEAFF.

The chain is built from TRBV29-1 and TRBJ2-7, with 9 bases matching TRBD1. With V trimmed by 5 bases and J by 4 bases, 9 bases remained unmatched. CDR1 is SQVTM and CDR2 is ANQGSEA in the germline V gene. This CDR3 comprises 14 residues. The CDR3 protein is CSVMGQGSVYEQYF. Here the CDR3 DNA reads TGCAGCGTTATGGGACAGGGAAGTGTTTACGAGCAGTACTTC.

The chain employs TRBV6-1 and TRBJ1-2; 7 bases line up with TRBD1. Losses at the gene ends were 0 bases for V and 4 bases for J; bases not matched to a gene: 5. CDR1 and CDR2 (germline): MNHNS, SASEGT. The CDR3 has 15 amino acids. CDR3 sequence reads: CASSEALRQGYGYTF. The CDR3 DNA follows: TGTGCCAGCAGTGAAGCGCTGAGACAGGGCTATGGCTACACCTTC.

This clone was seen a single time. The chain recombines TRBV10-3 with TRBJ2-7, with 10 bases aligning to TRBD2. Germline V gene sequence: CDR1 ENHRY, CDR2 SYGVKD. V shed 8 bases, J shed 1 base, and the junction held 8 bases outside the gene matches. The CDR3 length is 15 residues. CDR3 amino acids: CAILTTSGNSYEQYF. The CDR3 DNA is TGTGCCATCCTGACCACTAGCGGGAATTCCTACGAGCAGTACTTC.

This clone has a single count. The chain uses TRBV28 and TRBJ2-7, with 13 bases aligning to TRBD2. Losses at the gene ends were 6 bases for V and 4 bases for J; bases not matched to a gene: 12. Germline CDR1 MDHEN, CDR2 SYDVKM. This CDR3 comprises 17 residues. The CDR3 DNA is TGTGCCAGCAGCCCTTACCTTCGGACTAGCGGGAGTTACGAGCAGTACTTC. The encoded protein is CASSPYLRTSGSYEQYF.

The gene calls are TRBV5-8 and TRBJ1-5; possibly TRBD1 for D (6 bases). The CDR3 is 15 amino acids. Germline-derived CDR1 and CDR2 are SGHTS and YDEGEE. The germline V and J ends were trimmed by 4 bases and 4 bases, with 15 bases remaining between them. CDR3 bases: TGTGCCAGCAGCCAAGTTTCAGGGGATAATCAGCCCCAGCATTTT. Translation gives CASSQVSGDNQPQHF.

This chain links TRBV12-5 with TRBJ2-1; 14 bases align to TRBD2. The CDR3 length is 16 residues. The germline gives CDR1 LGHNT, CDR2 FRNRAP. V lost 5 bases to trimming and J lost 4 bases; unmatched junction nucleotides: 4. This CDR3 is CASGPGTSGRYNEQFF. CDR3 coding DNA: TGTGCTAGTGGTCCAGGGACTAGCGGGAGATACAATGAGCAGTTCTTC.

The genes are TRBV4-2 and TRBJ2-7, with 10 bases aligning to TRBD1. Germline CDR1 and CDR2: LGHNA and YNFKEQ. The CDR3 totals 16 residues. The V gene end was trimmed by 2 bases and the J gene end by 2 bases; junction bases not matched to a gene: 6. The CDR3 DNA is TGTGCCAGCAGCCAACGGACAGGGGGAACCCCCTACGAGCAGTACTTC. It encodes CASSQRTGGTPYEQYF.

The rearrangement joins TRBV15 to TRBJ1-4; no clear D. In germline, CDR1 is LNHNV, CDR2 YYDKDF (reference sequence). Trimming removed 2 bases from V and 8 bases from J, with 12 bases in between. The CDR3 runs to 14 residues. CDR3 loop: CATSRPPRFEKLFF. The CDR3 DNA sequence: TGTGCCACCAGCAGACCCCCGCGTTTCGAAAAACTGTTTTTT.

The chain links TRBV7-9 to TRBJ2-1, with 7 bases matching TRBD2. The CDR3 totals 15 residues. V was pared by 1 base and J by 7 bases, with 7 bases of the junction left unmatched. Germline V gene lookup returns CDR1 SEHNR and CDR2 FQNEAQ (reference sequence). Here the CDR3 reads CASSLVPRGGNEQFF. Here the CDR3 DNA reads TGTGCCAGCAGCTTAGTTCCCCGGGGAGGGAATGAGCAGTTCTTC. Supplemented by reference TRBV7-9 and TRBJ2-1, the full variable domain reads DTGVSQNPRHKITKRGQNVTFRCDPISEHNRLYWYRQTLGQGPEFLTYFQNEAQLEKSRLLSDRFSAERPKGSFSTLEIQRTEQGDSAMYLCASSLVPRGGNEQFFGPGTRLTVL.

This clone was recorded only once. This chain's CDR3 is CASSQERWGPFGYTF. The CDR3 nucleotides read TGCGCCAGCAGCCAAGAACGGTGGGGACCTTTTGGCTACACCTTC. This chain joins TRBV4-1 and TRBJ1-2, with D tentatively TRBD1 (5 bases). Trimming took off 0 bases at V and 7 bases at J, with 15 bases between the two ends. CDR3 length: 15 residues. CDR1 is MGHRA and CDR2 is YSYEKL in the germline V gene.

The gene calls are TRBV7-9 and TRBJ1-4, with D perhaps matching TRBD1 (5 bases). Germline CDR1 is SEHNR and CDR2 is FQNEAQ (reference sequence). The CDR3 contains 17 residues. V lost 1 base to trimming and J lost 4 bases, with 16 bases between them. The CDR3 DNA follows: TGTGCCAGCAGCTTAGAACTTCGGCAGGGCCTTAATGAAAAACTGTTTTTT. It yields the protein CASSLELRQGLNEKLFF.

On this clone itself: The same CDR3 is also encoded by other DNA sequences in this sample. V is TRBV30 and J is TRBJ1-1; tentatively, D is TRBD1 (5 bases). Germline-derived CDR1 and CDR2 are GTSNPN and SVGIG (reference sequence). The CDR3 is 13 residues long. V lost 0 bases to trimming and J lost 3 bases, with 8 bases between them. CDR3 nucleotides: TGTGCCTGGAGTGTACCCAGGGACACTGAAGCTTTCTTT. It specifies CAWSVPRDTEAFF.

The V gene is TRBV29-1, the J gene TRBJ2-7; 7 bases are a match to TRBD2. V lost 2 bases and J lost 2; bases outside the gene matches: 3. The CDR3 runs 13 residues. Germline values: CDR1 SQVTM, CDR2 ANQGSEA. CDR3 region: CSVEIGGTYEQYF. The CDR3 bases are TGCAGCGTTGAAATCGGGGGGACCTACGAGCAGTACTTC.

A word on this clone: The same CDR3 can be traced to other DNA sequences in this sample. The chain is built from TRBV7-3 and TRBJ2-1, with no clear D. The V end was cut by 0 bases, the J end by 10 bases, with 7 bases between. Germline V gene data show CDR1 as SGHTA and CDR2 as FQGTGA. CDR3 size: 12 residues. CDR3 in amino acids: CASSLTVGEQFF. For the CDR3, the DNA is TGTGCCAGCAGCTTAACCGTGGGAGAGCAGTTCTTC.

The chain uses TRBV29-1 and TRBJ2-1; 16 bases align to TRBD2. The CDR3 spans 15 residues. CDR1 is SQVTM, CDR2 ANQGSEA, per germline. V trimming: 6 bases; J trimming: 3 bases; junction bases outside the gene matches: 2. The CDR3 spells CSVGLAGGLYNEQFF. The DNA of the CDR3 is TGCAGCGTGGGACTAGCGGGAGGGCTCTACAATGAGCAGTTCTTC.

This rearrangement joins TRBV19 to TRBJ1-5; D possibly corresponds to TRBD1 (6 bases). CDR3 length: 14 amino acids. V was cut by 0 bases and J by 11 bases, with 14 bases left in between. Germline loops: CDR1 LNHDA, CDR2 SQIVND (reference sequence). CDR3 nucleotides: TGTGCCAGTAGTATAGACCACAGGGACGAAGCCCAGCATTTT. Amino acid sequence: CASSIDHRDEAQHF.

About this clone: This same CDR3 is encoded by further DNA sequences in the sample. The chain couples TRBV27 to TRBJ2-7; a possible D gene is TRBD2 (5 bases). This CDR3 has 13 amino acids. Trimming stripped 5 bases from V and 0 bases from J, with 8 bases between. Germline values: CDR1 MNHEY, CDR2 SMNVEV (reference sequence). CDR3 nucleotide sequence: TGTGCCAGCAGTCCGGGGTCCTCCTACGAGCAGTACTTC. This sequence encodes CASSPGSSYEQYF.

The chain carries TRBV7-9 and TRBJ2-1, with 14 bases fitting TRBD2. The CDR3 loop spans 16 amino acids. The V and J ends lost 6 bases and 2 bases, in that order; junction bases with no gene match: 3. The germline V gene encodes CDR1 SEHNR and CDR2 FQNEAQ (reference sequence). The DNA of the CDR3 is TGTGCCAGCAGGGGGACTAGCGGGAGTACCTACAATGAGCAGTTCTTC. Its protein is CASRGTSGSTYNEQFF.

The CDR3 protein is CASRAGTVGTDTQYF. The DNA of the CDR3 is TGTGCCAGCAGAGCCGGGACAGTAGGCACAGATACGCAGTATTTT. The V gene is TRBV27, the J gene TRBJ2-3; 7 bases are a match to TRBD1. Trimming removed 6 bases from V and 1 base from J; junction bases left unmatched: 7. Looked up from germline, CDR1 is MNHEY and CDR2 is SMNVEV (reference sequence). The CDR3 is 15 amino acids.

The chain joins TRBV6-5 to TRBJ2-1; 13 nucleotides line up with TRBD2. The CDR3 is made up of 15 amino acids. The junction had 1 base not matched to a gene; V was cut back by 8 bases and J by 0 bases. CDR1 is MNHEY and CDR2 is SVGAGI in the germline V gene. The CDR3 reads CASGTSGNSYNEQFF. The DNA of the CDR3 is TGTGCCAGCGGGACTAGCGGGAACTCCTACAATGAGCAGTTCTTC.